These 32 T cell receptor beta chains originate from one sample sequenced in a study of blood T cell repertoires in COVID-19. Generated by immunoSEQ multiplex PCR, the TCRdb table keeps only in-frame clones and is missing some. The sample carries some 150,000 clones, approximately 89% recorded once. The sequencing sample was made of PBMCs or T cells enriched from blood (not recorded which). The receptors were gathered from a woman in her late teens or twenties who had recovered from COVID-19.

The chain uses TRBV7-9 and TRBJ1-4, with TRBD1 as a possible D gene (5 bases). In germline, CDR1 is SEHNR, CDR2 FQNEAQ (reference sequence). The CDR3 is made up of 17 amino acids. The V end lost 0 bases, the J end lost 2 bases, and 13 bases lay between the germline ends. CDR3 sequence (DNA): TGTGCCAGCAGCTTAGCGCTTCGGGGGTACACTAATGAAAAACTGTTTTTT. Residues: CASSLALRGYTNEKLFF.

The V gene is TRBV4-1, the J gene TRBJ1-5; D remains ambiguous. With 4 bases removed from V and 7 bases from J, the gap between germline ends came to 14 bases. The CDR3 totals 14 residues. CDR1 is MGHRA, CDR2 YSYEKL, per germline. The DNA of the CDR3 is TGCGCCAGCAGCCCTGGATGGAGCGGGCAGCCCCAGCATTTT. Its protein is CASSPGWSGQPQHF.

The chain employs TRBV20-1 and TRBJ1-6; D unclear. The CDR3 extends over 16 amino acids. The V end was cut by 3 bases, the J end by 6 bases, with 18 bases between. Germline loops: CDR1 DFQATT, CDR2 SNEGSKA (reference sequence). The CDR3 bases are TGCAGTGCTAGTGACCCAGGTCTGCCGTCTAATTCACCCCTCCACTTT. Translating it yields CSASDPGLPSNSPLHF.

This clone was recorded only once. The genes are TRBV6-2 or TRBV6-3 and TRBJ2-3; the match to TRBD2 covers 14 bases. The V gene's germline CDR1 is MNHEY and CDR2 SVGEGT. Trimming at V came to 5 bases and at J to 5 bases, leaving 6 bases not matched to a gene. CDR3 length: 16 residues. CDR3 in amino acids: CASSIGLAGGVDTQYF. DNA of the CDR3: TGTGCCAGCAGTATCGGACTAGCGGGAGGTGTAGATACGCAGTATTTT.

The rearrangement uses TRBV9 and TRBJ2-5; TRBD2 matches at 7 bases. Germline-derived CDR1 and CDR2 are SGDLS and YYNGEE. The CDR3 spans 13 residues. V trimming: 1 base; J trimming: 4 bases; junction bases outside the gene matches: 1. CDR3 sequence reads: CASSVSGGETQYF. The CDR3 DNA follows: TGTGCCAGCAGCGTATCGGGGGGAGAGACCCAGTACTTC.

The V call is TRBV9, the J call TRBJ2-4, with TRBD1 identical over 9 bases. Germline loops: CDR1 SGDLS, CDR2 YYNGEE. J was trimmed by 3 bases and V by 0 bases; bases with no gene match: 10. The CDR3 totals 18 residues. The CDR3 sequence: CASSVGWHRGRDKNIQYF. CDR3 nucleotide sequence: TGTGCCAGCAGCGTAGGGTGGCACAGGGGGCGCGACAAAAACATTCAGTACTTC.

This chain uses TRBV12-5 with TRBJ2-1; D unresolved. The germline CDR1 and CDR2 sequences are LGHNT and FRNRAP. The length of the CDR3 is 11 residues. Trimming took off 3 bases at V and 10 bases at J, with 7 bases between the two ends. CDR3 residues: CASGFTEEQFF. The CDR3 DNA follows: TGTGCTAGTGGTTTTACTGAGGAGCAGTTCTTC.

This clone appeared a single time. The chain links TRBV24-1 to TRBJ2-2, with D tentatively TRBD2 (6 bases). V dropped 9 bases and J dropped 0 bases, with 10 bases sitting between them. Germline CDR1 KGHDR, CDR2 SFDVKD. The CDR3 has 14 residues. CDR3 in DNA: TGTGCCACCCATAGCGGTCCGAACACCGGGGAGCTGTTTTTT. Protein sequence: CATHSGPNTGELFF.

The rearrangement joins TRBV6-2 or TRBV6-3 to TRBJ2-2; a weak D match, TRBD1 (6 bases). This CDR3 contains 16 residues. Trimming stripped 2 bases from V and 5 bases from J, with 15 bases between. Per germline, CDR1 MNHEY and CDR2 SVGEGT. CDR3 region: CASSYARTVLTGELFF. In DNA, the CDR3 is TGTGCCAGCAGTTACGCCCGGACAGTGTTGACCGGGGAGCTGTTTTTT.

V gene TRBV6-2 or TRBV6-3 combines with J gene TRBJ1-4; possibly TRBD1 for D (5 bases). V shed 5 bases and J shed 9 bases, with 16 bases lying between them. The CDR3 loop spans 14 amino acids. The V gene's germline CDR1 is MNHEY and CDR2 SVGEGT. CDR3 in DNA: TGTGCCAGCAGTCTCCATGACAGTTGGAAAAAACTGTTTTTT. It specifies CASSLHDSWKKLFF.

V usage is TRBV2 and J usage is TRBJ1-5; D gene unclear. CDR3 length equals 13 residues. Looked up from germline, CDR1 is SNHLY and CDR2 is FYNNEI. V lost 3 bases and J 1 base, leaving 4 bases between the germline ends. CDR3 amino acids: CASSEQSNQPQHF. The CDR3 bases are TGTGCCAGCAGTGAGCAGAGCAATCAGCCCCAGCATTTT.

The chain has TRBV5-4 and TRBJ1-1; 11 bases agree with TRBD1. V shed 4 bases, J shed 0 bases, and the junction held 5 bases outside the gene matches. This CDR3 comprises 16 residues. The germline V gene has CDR1 SGHNT and CDR2 YYREEE (reference sequence). This chain's CDR3 is CASSQRTGGMNTEAFF. DNA of the CDR3: TGTGCCAGCAGCCAACGGACAGGGGGCATGAACACTGAAGCTTTCTTT.

The genes are TRBV2 and TRBJ2-5; the D gene is possibly TRBD2 (5 bases). The length of the CDR3 is 14 residues. V lost 8 bases and J 3 bases, leaving 16 bases between the germline ends. CDR1 and CDR2 (germline): SNHLY, FYNNEI. CDR3 region: CASQTSGWEETQYF. The CDR3 nucleotides read TGTGCCAGCCAGACGTCGGGGTGGGAAGAGACCCAGTACTTC.

The V call is TRBV5-1, the J call TRBJ2-7, with TRBD2 identical over 9 bases. Germline CDR1 reads SGHRS; CDR2 reads YFSETQ. CDR3 size: 15 residues. J gave up 5 bases and V 0 bases, and 6 bases lay outside the gene matches. The CDR3 sequence: CASSLGSGSFDEQYF. The CDR3 nucleotides read TGCGCCAGCAGCTTGGGTAGCGGGAGCTTCGACGAGCAGTACTTC. The whole variable domain, filled in from reference TRBV5-1 and TRBJ2-7, reads KAGVTQTPRYLIKTRGQQVTLSCSPISGHRSVSWYQQTPGQGLQFLFEYFSETQRNKGNFPGRFSGRQFSNSRSEMNVSTLELGDSALYLCASSLGSGSFDEQYFGPGTRLTVT.

With regard to this clone: Other DNA sequences in the sample encode the same CDR3. The rearrangement uses TRBV27 and TRBJ1-1; D ambiguous. CDR1 and CDR2 from the germline V gene are MNHEY and SMNVEV (reference sequence). V was clipped by 2 bases and J by 2 bases, with 9 bases between them. The CDR3 loop spans 14 amino acids. The CDR3 protein is CASSLSRGNTEAFF. In nucleotides, the CDR3 is TGTGCCAGCAGTTTAAGTAGAGGTAACACTGAAGCTTTCTTT.

The genes are TRBV11-2 and TRBJ2-1, with D unresolved. This CDR3 comprises 17 residues. The V end was cut by 0 bases, the J end by 3 bases, with 15 bases between. Germline V gives CDR1 SGHAT, CDR2 FQNNGV. The CDR3 sequence: CASSLDRRSSLYNEQFF. In DNA form, the CDR3 reads TGTGCCAGCAGCTTAGATCGTCGGTCTTCCCTCTACAATGAGCAGTTCTTC.

The chain links TRBV2 to TRBJ2-2; 9 bases are shared with TRBD2. Germline V gene data show CDR1 as SNHLY and CDR2 as FYNNEI. This CDR3 region has 15 residues. V shed 6 bases, J shed 4 bases, and the junction held 6 bases outside the gene matches. The CDR3 bases are TGTGCCAGCAGGGGTAGCGGGAGCGGCACCGGGGAGCTGTTTTTT. Translated, it gives CASRGSGSGTGELFF.

The chain carries TRBV28 and TRBJ1-4; the D is unclear. The V gene's germline CDR1 is MDHEN and CDR2 SYDVKM. The V end lost 3 bases, the J end lost 0 bases, and 8 bases lay between the germline ends. This CDR3 is built from 15 residues. The CDR3 DNA reads TGTGCCAGCAGTTTTCCCCCCGCAACTAATGAAAAACTGTTTTTT. This gives the protein CASSFPPATNEKLFF.

The CDR3 region has the DNA TGTGCCAGCAGCCAGCGGGGCGGGGGGCAGTATTTT. Protein: CASSQRGGGQYF. The rearrangement joins TRBV3-1 (or the pseudogene TRBV3-2) to TRBJ2-3, with 7 bases that match TRBD2. In germline, CDR1 is LGHDT, CDR2 YNNKEL (reference sequence). The CDR3 length is 12 residues. The V and J ends lost 3 bases and 11 bases, in that order; junction bases with no gene match: 5.

The chain combines TRBV5-6 with TRBJ2-3; weak D call: TRBD1 (6 bases). The CDR3 is made up of 14 amino acids. Between the trimmed V and J ends, which lost 0 bases and 7 bases, there was a span of 12 bases. Per germline, CDR1 SGHDT and CDR2 YYEEEE. For the CDR3, the DNA is TGTGCCAGCAGCTTGGCCCAGACAGGTTATACGCAGTATTTT. It specifies CASSLAQTGYTQYF.

The V and J genes are TRBV7-9 and TRBJ2-1; 12 bases align to TRBD2. V shed 5 bases and J 5 bases; nucleotides not matched to a gene: 4. There are 15 residues in the CDR3. The germline V gene encodes CDR1 SEHNR and CDR2 FQNEAQ (reference sequence). CDR3 in DNA: TGTGCCAGCAGCGGACGGACTAGCGGGGACAATGAGCAGTTCTTC. Its translation is CASSGRTSGDNEQFF.

The chain has TRBV19 and TRBJ2-1, with TRBD2 matching over 12 bases. The V and J ends lost 5 bases and 6 bases, in that order; junction bases with no gene match: 14. CDR1 LNHDA and CDR2 SQIVND come from the germline V gene (reference sequence). CDR3 length: 18 amino acids. Written as DNA, the CDR3 is TGTGCCAGTAGTGCACCCTACCCACTAGCGGGAGGACTCAATGAGCAGTTCTTC. Protein sequence: CASSAPYPLAGGLNEQFF.

The CDR3 loop is CASSESKGGRGTGELFF. The CDR3 DNA sequence: TGTGCCAGCAGTGAAAGTAAGGGAGGCCGGGGCACCGGGGAGCTGTTTTTT. The chain recombines TRBV2 with TRBJ2-2; tentatively, D is TRBD2 (6 bases). The V gene's germline CDR1 is SNHLY and CDR2 FYNNEI. V was cut by 2 bases and J by 4 bases, with 17 bases left in between. The CDR3 runs 17 residues.

The CDR3 sequence: CASSLNLEQATRYEQYF. For the CDR3, the DNA is TGTGCCAGCAGCTTAAATCTAGAACAGGCTACTCGTTACGAGCAGTACTTC. The chain employs TRBV11-2 and TRBJ2-7, with D possibly matching TRBD1 (5 bases). The CDR3 consists of 17 residues. Germline V gene lookup returns CDR1 SGHAT and CDR2 FQNNGV. V lost 2 bases to trimming and J lost 4 bases, with 21 bases between them.

The V call is TRBV6-1, the J call TRBJ1-1; 7 bases line up with TRBD1. In germline, CDR1 is MNHNS, CDR2 SASEGT. The ends lost 1 base at V and 11 bases at J; junction bases unmatched: 7. CDR3 length equals 13 residues. The CDR3 is CASSEVRGGRAFF. CDR3 sequence (DNA): TGTGCCAGCAGTGAAGTAAGAGGGGGCAGGGCTTTCTTT.

This clone has a single count. V and J are TRBV3-1 (or the pseudogene TRBV3-2) and TRBJ1-3; 7 bases are a match to TRBD1. Germline values: CDR1 LGHDT, CDR2 YNNKEL (reference sequence). With V trimmed by 7 bases and J by 0 bases, 6 bases remained unmatched. The CDR3 extends over 15 amino acids. The CDR3 sequence: CASTDRAISGNTIYF. The CDR3 DNA follows: TGTGCCAGCACCGACAGGGCGATCTCTGGAAACACCATATATTTT.

CDR3 residues: CASSEDRGHYTEAFF. The CDR3, as DNA: TGTGCCAGCAGTGAAGACAGGGGGCACTACACTGAAGCTTTCTTT. The chain combines TRBV2 with TRBJ1-1; TRBD1 matches at 9 bases. CDR3 length: 15 amino acids. Trimming took 1 base from V and 3 from J; bases not matched to a gene: 3. Germline V CDR1 and CDR2: SNHLY, FYNNEI.

The rearrangement links TRBV5-4 to TRBJ1-5; D is unresolved. The CDR3 is 13 residues long. Germline CDR1 is SGHNT and CDR2 is YYREEE (reference sequence). The V and J ends lost 4 bases and 3 bases respectively, with 8 bases between them. The CDR3: CASSREINQPQHF. CDR3 in DNA: TGTGCCAGCAGCCGGGAAATCAATCAGCCCCAGCATTTT.

The CDR3 nucleotides read TGTGCCAGCAGCCATGAGGACAGGGAGGGTGAAAAACTGTTTTTT. It yields the protein CASSHEDREGEKLFF. The chain employs TRBV3-1 (or the pseudogene TRBV3-2) and TRBJ1-4, with 8 bases identical to TRBD1. This CDR3 region has 15 residues. J was trimmed by 7 bases and V by 3 bases; bases with no gene match: 7. The V gene's germline CDR1 is LGHDT and CDR2 YNNKEL (reference sequence).

A single count supports this clone. The rearrangement joins TRBV4-1 to TRBJ2-3; 10 bases are shared with TRBD2. CDR3 length: 17 amino acids. Germline-derived CDR1 and CDR2 are MGHRA and YSYEKL. J lost 5 bases, V lost 1 base, and 9 bases had no gene match. DNA of the CDR3: TGCGCCAGCAGCCAAGCCGGACTAGCGGTACGGGAAGATACGCAGTATTTT. It specifies CASSQAGLAVREDTQYF.

The chain recombines TRBV5-1 with TRBJ2-5; maybe TRBD1 (6 bases). V was trimmed by 4 bases and J by 5 bases, leaving 15 bases between them. The germline V gene encodes CDR1 SGHRS and CDR2 YFSETQ. This CDR3 has 14 residues. The CDR3 DNA reads TGCGCCAGCAGCCGTACAGGGATGGGGGAGACCCAGTACTTC. Translated, it gives CASSRTGMGETQYF.

This clone has more than one count but fewer than ten. V is TRBV6-1 and J is TRBJ2-3; D is possibly TRBD2 (6 bases). Trimming took off 2 bases at V and 0 bases at J, with 12 bases between the two ends. CDR1 and CDR2 from the germline V gene are MNHNS and SASEGT. The CDR3 sequence is 16 residues long. Written as DNA, the CDR3 is TGTGCCAGCAGTGAATCAGCGGGTGGGAGCACAGATACGCAGTATTTT. It is translated as CASSESAGGSTDTQYF.